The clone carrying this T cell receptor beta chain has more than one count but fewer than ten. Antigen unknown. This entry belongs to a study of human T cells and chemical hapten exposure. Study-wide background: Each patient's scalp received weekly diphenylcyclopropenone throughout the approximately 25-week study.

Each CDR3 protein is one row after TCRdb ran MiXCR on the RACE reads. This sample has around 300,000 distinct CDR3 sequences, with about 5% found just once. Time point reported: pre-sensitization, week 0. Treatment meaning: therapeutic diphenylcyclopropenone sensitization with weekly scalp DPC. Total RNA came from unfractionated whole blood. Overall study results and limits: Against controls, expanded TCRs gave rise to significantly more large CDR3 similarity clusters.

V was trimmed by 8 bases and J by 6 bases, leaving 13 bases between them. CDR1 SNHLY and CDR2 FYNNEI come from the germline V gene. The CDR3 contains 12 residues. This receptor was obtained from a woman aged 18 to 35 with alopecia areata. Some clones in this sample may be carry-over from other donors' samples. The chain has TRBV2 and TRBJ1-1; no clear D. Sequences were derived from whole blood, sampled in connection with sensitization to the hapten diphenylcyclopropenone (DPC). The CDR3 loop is CASGRGGAEAFF. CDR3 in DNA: TGTGCCAGCGGACGGGGTGGAGCTGAAGCTTTCTTT.